This T cell receptor beta chain was profiled in a study of T cell responses to AZD1222 COVID-19 vaccine. TCRdb's table, derived via immunoSEQ multiplex PCR, lists solely in-frame clones and lacks some. Of around 79,000 clones in the sample, approximately 89% are singletons; the top ten hold less than 20%. As concerns this clone: What it binds is not known.

The trim removed 6 bases at V and 9 bases at J, leaving 10 bases unmatched. The CDR3 is made up of 14 amino acids. Germline assignment: CDR1 MRHNA and CDR2 SNTAGT. Study-level findings and limits: Regions 160-218 and 743-854 held dominance among vaccine-associated CD4 TCRs, which spanned spike. Females outnumbered males among donors, who were mostly white British; clonal diversity was possibly underestimated. Spike-specific TCR breadth and depth rose after two AZD1222 doses.

The source material was peripheral blood, sampled on day 0 of AZD1222 vaccination. The chain has TRBV6-4 and TRBJ2-1, with TRBD2 identical over 8 bases. This TCR was recovered from an adult in good health. CDR3 sequence reads: CASSPGGASSEQFF. In DNA, the CDR3 is TGTGCCAGCAGCCCCGGGGGGGCGTCCAGTGAGCAGTTCTTC.